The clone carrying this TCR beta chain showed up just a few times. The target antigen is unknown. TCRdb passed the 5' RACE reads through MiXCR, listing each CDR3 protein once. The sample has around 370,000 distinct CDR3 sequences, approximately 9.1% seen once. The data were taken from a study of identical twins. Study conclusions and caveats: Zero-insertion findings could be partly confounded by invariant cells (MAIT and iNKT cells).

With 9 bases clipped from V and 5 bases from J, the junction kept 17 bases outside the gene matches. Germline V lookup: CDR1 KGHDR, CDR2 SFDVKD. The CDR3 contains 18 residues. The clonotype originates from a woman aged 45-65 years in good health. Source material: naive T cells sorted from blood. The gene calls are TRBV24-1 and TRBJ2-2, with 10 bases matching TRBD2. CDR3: CATSPSGSFGDWTGELFF. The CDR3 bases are TGTGCCACCTCCCCTAGCGGGAGTTTCGGGGATTGGACCGGGGAGCTGTTTTTT.